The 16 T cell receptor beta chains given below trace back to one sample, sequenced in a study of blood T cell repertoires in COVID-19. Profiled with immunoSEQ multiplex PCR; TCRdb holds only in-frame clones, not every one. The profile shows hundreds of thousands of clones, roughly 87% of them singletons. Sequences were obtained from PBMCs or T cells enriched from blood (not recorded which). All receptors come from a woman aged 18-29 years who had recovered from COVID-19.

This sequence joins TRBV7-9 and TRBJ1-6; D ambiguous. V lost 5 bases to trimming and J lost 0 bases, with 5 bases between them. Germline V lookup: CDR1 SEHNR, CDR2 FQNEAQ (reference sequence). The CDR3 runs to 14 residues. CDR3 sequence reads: CASSPSSYNSPLHF. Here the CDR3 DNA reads TGTGCCAGCAGCCCGAGCTCCTATAATTCACCCCTCCACTTT.

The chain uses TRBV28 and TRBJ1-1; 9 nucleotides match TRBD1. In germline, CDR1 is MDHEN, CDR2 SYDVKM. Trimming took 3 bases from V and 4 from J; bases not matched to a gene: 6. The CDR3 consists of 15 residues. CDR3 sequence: CASSFEGQGFTEAFF. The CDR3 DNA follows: TGTGCCAGCAGTTTCGAGGGACAGGGTTTCACTGAAGCTTTCTTT.

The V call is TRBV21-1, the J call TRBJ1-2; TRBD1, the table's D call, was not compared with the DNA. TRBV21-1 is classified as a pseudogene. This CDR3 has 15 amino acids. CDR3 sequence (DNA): TGTGCCAGCAGCTATCAGCCAGGGGCTTTCTATGGCTACACCTTC. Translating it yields CASSYQPGAFYGYTF.

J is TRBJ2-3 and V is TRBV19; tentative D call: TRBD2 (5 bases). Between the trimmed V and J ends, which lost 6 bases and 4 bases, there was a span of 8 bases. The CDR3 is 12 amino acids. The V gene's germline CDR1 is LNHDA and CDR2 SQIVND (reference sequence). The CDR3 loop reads CASRTNADTQYF. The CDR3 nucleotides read TGTGCCAGTAGGACTAACGCAGATACGCAGTATTTT.

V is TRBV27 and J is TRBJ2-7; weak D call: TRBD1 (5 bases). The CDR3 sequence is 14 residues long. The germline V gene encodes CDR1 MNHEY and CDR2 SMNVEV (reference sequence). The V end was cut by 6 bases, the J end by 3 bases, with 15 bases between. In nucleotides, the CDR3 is TGTGCCAGCAGGGACAAGGACGGCGGCTACGAGCAGTACTTC. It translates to CASRDKDGGYEQYF.

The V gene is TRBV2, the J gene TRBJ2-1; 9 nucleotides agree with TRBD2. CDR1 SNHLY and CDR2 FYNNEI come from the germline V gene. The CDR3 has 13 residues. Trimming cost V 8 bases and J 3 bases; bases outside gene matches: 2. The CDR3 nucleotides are TGTGCCAGCCTAGCGGGAATCTACAATGAGCAGTTCTTC. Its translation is CASLAGIYNEQFF.

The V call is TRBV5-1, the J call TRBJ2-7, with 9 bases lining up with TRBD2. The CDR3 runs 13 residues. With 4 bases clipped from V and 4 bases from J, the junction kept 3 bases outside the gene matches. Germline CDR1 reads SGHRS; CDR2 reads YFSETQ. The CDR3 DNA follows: TGCGCCAGCAGCATGGGACTAGCTTACGAGCAGTACTTC. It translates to CASSMGLAYEQYF. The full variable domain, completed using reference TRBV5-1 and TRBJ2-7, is KAGVTQTPRYLIKTRGQQVTLSCSPISGHRSVSWYQQTPGQGLQFLFEYFSETQRNKGNFPGRFSGRQFSNSRSEMNVSTLELGDSALYLCASSMGLAYEQYFGPGTRLTVT.

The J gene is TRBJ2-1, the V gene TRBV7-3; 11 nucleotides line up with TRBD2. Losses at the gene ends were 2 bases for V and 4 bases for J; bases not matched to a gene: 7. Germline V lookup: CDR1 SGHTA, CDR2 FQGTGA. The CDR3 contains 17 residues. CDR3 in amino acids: CASSLGASGRSYNEQFF. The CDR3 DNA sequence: TGTGCCAGCAGCTTAGGGGCTAGCGGGAGGTCTTACAATGAGCAGTTCTTC.

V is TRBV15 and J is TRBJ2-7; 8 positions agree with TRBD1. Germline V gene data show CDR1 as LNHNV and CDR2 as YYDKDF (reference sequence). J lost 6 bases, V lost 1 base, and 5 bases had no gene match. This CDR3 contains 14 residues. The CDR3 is CATSRVTGAGEQYF. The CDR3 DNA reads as TGTGCCACCAGCAGAGTGACAGGGGCCGGCGAGCAGTACTTC.

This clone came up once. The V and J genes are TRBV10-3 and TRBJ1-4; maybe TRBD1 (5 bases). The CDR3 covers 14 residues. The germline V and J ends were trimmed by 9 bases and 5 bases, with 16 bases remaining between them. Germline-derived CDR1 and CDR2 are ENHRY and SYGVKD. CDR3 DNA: TGTGCCATATCGGACGGGGGAGGGAATGAAAAACTGTTTTTT. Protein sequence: CAISDGGGNEKLFF.

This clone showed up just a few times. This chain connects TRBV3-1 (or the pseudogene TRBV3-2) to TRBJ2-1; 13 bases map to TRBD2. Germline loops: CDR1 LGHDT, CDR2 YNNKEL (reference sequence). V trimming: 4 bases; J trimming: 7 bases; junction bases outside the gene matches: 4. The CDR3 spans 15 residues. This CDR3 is CASSLRLAGGNEQFF. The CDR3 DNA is TGTGCCAGCAGCCTCCGACTAGCGGGGGGAAATGAGCAGTTCTTC.

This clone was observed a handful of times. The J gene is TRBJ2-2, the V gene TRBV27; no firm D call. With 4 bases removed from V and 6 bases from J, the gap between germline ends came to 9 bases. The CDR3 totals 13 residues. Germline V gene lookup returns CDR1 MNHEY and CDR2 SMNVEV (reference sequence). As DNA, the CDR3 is TGTGCCAGCAGTTGGAATCAGGCCGGGGAGCTGTTTTTT. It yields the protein CASSWNQAGELFF.

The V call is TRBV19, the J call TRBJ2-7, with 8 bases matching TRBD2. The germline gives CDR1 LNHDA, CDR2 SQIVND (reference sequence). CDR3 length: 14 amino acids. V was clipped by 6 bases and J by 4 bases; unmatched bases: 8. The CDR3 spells CASSPLAGPYEQYF. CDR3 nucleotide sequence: TGTGCCAGTAGCCCGCTAGCGGGCCCTTACGAGCAGTACTTC.

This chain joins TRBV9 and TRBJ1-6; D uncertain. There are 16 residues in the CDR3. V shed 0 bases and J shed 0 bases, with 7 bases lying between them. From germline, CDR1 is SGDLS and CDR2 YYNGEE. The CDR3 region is CASSVARSSYNSPLHF. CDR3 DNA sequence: TGTGCCAGCAGCGTAGCGAGAAGCTCCTATAATTCACCCCTCCACTTT.

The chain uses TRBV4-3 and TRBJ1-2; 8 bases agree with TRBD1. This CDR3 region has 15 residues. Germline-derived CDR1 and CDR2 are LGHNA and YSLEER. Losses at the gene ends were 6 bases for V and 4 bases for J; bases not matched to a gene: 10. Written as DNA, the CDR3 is TGCGCCAGCAGTGAAGGGACAGGAGACTTCTATGGCTACACCTTC. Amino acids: CASSEGTGDFYGYTF.

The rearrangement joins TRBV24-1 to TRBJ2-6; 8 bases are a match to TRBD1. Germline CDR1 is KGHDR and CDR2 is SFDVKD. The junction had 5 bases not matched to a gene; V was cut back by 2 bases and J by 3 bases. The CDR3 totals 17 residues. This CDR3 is CATSDSGQGDGANVLTF. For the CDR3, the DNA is TGTGCCACCAGTGATTCTGGACAGGGCGATGGGGCCAACGTCCTGACTTTC.